The rows below give T cell receptor beta chains drawn from one sample of a study of T cell responses to AZD1222 COVID-19 vaccine. Assay: immunoSEQ multiplex PCR; the TCRdb copy retains only in-frame clones and omits some. The sample consists of about 19,000 clones, roughly 76% of them appearing once. The sample was peripheral blood, taken 28 days after the second AZD1222 dose. These receptors originate from an adult who received the AZD1222 COVID-19 vaccine. CDR3s leave out the opening cysteine and the closing phenylalanine or tryptophan.

j_gene,v_gene,CDR3aa
TRBJ1-1,TRBV7-8,ASSLETGGAGTEAF
TRBJ2-7,TRBV11-2,ASSQPWAGDTHTYEQY
TRBJ1-5,TRBV7-2,ASSFDTYQPQH
TRBJ1-1,TRBV7-3,ASSLNAGGLEAF
TRBJ2-1,TRBV27,ASSLSQGEWYNEQF
TRBJ1-2,TRBV2,ASSGLTGDGYT
TRBJ2-1,TRBV10-3,AISESGTVNLEQF
TRBJ2-3,TRBV6-2/TRBV6-3,ASSPLRAADTQY
TRBJ1-2,TRBV5-6,ASSPWTGRLNYGYT
TRBJ2-2,TRBV3-1/TRBV3-2,ASSLQATGELF
TRBJ1-3,TRBV5-1,ASSLTYGSSGNTIY
TRBJ2-7,TRBV20-1,SASWGGSLYEQY
TRBJ1-3,TRBV5-4,ASTSDERGPNTIY
TRBJ2-5,TRBV12-5,ASGLGQGRQETQY
TRBJ1-2,TRBV6-5,ASSPRDTQNYGYT
TRBJ2-1,TRBV6-5,ASLTGVTYNEQF
TRBJ2-7,TRBV5-4,ASSSPGLAYEQY
TRBJ1-1,TRBV7-8,ASSRAGHSNTEAF
TRBJ1-1,TRBV11-2,ASSLLDSAEAF
TRBJ1-3,TRBV9,ASSPSRGAGNTIY
TRBJ1-6,TRBV10-1,ASSEAGLDSPLH
TRBJ1-1,TRBV5-4,ASAQGMNTEAF
TRBJ2-3,TRBV6-2/TRBV6-3,ASSYPLVGSGDQASTDTQY
TRBJ1-5,TRBV6-5,ASSQGPDQPQH
TRBJ2-1,TRBV27,ASSLRLRGGNNEQF
TRBJ2-2,TRBV5-1,ASSLLQSGELF
TRBJ1-4,TRBV5-8,ASSPLGEATNEKLF
TRBJ2-1,TRBV4-2,ASSQAEQSSYNEQF
TRBJ2-7,TRBV5-1,ASSPGQGMGEQY
TRBJ1-1,TRBV5-6,ASSMDLMNTEAF
TRBJ1-5,TRBV5-1,ASSLAPDPSGSNQPQH
TRBJ1-6,TRBV7-3,ASSSQGGRNSPLH
TRBJ1-4,TRBV5-5,ASSYTGQGGEKLF
TRBJ1-1,TRBV7-2,ASSFGWGNTEAF
TRBJ1-5,TRBV6-5,ASSYSVNQPQH
TRBJ2-1,TRBV5-1,ASSYLAGDYNEQF
TRBJ2-7,TRBV4-3,ASSQGSLVIGAYEQY
TRBJ1-3,TRBV7-2,ASSTQGAGNTIY
TRBJ2-3,TRBV29-1,SVEGGAGSTDTQY
TRBJ1-2,TRBV2,ASSAEGAGYGYT
TRBJ1-6,TRBV10-3,AISEVTGDSPLH
TRBJ2-1,TRBV19,ASSRGRFYNEQF
TRBJ2-2,TRBV7-2,ASSSPSGSRYAGELF
TRBJ1-2,TRBV3-1/TRBV3-2,ASSQDPDYGYT
TRBJ1-3,TRBV6-5,ASSRDGVSGNTIY
TRBJ1-5,TRBV10-3,ATSRDVGNQPQH
TRBJ2-7,TRBV10-2,ASSHPPTGGYPPYEQY
TRBJ1-4,TRBV9,ASSVEHLSEKLF
TRBJ2-7,TRBV11-2,ASSSRYGTGGTYEQY
TRBJ2-2,TRBV9,ASSVEGPVGYTGELF
TRBJ2-3,TRBV27,ASSLFGPKSRTGSMGTQY
TRBJ1-4,TRBV7-9,ASSSSWGGQRRENEKLF
TRBJ1-6,TRBV24-1,AGSGENNSPLH
TRBJ2-2,TRBV11-3,ASSPWTGELF
TRBJ1-4,TRBV5-1,ASSPRTGLNEKLF
TRBJ2-7,TRBV6-1,ASSESAYEQY
TRBJ2-7,TRBV7-9,ASRPTGTGSYEQY